The 19 T cell receptor beta chains reported below all come from one sample, sequenced in a study of regulatory T cells in long-lasting Graves disease (dated by TCRdb to the early 2020s). This sample's time point label indicates: newly diagnosed GD, antithyroid drugs for less than 3 months. For both TCR sequencing and RNA sequencing, RNA was extracted from PBMCs in TRIzol. Libraries were constructed by multiplex PCR. Reads for this sample came from an Illumina HiSeq 4000. To build TCR beta libraries, CDR3 regions were amplified by Arm-PCR using iRepertoire HTBI primers. Through fastp at Q25 and MiXCR, TCRdb rebuilt clones from the public reads, retaining in-frame beta chains. Each CDR3 protein gets just one entry, which takes the most common genes and DNA from the rows behind it. Within this sample are some 230,000 distinct CDR3 sequences, with 18% of them counted one time only. The ten top clones hold 22% of the sample.

Here the sequenced sample was peripheral blood mononuclear cells (PBMCs), taken at new diagnosis, from a patient treated with antithyroid drugs. These receptors came from a female donor with Graves disease.

There are a few counts of this clonotype. This chain connects TRBV11-1 to TRBJ2-6; 12 nucleotides agree with TRBD1. V shed 5 bases and J 4 bases; nucleotides not matched to a gene: 12. This CDR3 is built from 19 residues. Per germline, CDR1 SGHAT and CDR2 FQDESV (reference sequence). The CDR3 loop reads CASSLGQGAAGLGANVLTF. The CDR3 region has the DNA TGTGCCAGCAGCCTGGGACAGGGGGCAGCAGGTCTCGGGGCCAACGTCCTGACTTTC.

With regard to this clonotype: A much larger clone is a single base away; this may be a read error. The conserved final phenylalanine or tryptophan is absent from the CDR3, which likely points to a read error. This chain uses TRBV10-3 with TRBJ1-2; perhaps TRBD1 as D (6 bases). Germline V gene lookup returns CDR1 ENHRY and CDR2 SYGVKD. The CDR3 length is 14 residues. Trimming cost V 3 bases and J 2 bases, with 10 bases left between them. The chain's CDR3 is CAISDTGSNYGYTL. The DNA of the CDR3 is TGTGCCATCAGTGATACAGGGTCCAACTATGGCTACACCTTG.

Ten or more counts support this clonotype. V and J are TRBV20-1 and TRBJ2-7; TRBD1 matches 12 bases. CDR3 length: 13 residues. Germline V lookup: CDR1 DFQATT, CDR2 SNEGSKA (reference sequence). The ends lost 5 bases at V and 6 bases at J; junction bases unmatched: 5. As DNA, the CDR3 is TGCAGTGCTGATCCGGGACAGGGGGCCGAGCAGTACTTC. This sequence encodes CSADPGQGAEQYF.

To note about this clonotype: A far more abundant clone sits one base away, making this likely a read error. This rearrangement joins TRBV19 to TRBJ2-3; no reliable D call. The J call may be wrong; the DNA end is better matched by TRBJ1-1. Germline V gene lookup returns CDR1 LNHDA and CDR2 SQIVND (reference sequence). The CDR3 covers 11 residues. The CDR3 nucleotides read TGTGCCAGTACCCACCGGGCTAAAGCTTTCTTT. Its translation is CASTHRAKAFF.

This clonotype was detected many times. CDR3: CSARNPTGRGVTEAFF. Written as DNA, the CDR3 is TGCAGTGCTAGAAATCCGACAGGGCGGGGCGTCACTGAAGCTTTCTTT. The gene calls are TRBV20-1 and TRBJ1-1; 7 nucleotides agree with TRBD1. The CDR3 length is 16 residues. Looked up from germline, CDR1 is DFQATT and CDR2 is SNEGSKA (reference sequence). The J segment lost 4 bases and the V segment lost 2 bases, leaving 13 bases of the junction unmatched.

Note on this clonotype: Since a much larger clone is just one base distant, this may be a read error. Because the CDR3 is missing its conserved closing phenylalanine or tryptophan, this is likely a read error. The chain couples TRBV11-2 to TRBJ1-2; TRBD1 might be the D (6 bases). CDR1 is SGHAT, CDR2 FQNNGV, per germline. The CDR3 totals 13 residues. The V gene lost 3 bases and the J gene lost 8 bases, with 13 bases spanning the gap. CDR3 in amino acids: CASSFGGGLGYTL. CDR3 bases: TGTGCCAGCAGCTTCGGGGGGGGGCTCGGCTACACCCTC.

This clonotype was detected many times. V gene TRBV3-1 combines with J gene TRBJ2-7, with D uncertain. V dropped 1 base and J dropped 2 bases, with 6 bases sitting between them. The CDR3 loop spans 13 amino acids. Looked up from germline, CDR1 is LGHDT and CDR2 is YNNKEL (reference sequence). CDR3 in amino acids: CASSQGQTYEQYF. DNA of the CDR3: TGTGCCAGCAGCCAAGGACAAACCTACGAGCAGTACTTC.

The rearrangement joins TRBV28 to TRBJ2-2; weak D call: TRBD1 (5 bases). V gave up 3 bases and J gave up 6 bases, with 8 bases separating them. CDR1 and CDR2 from the germline V gene are MDHEN and SYDVKM. The CDR3 sequence is 13 residues long. The CDR3 sequence: CASSFQGSGELFF. The CDR3 coding sequence is TGTGCCAGCAGTTTTCAGGGATCCGGGGAGCTGTTTTTT.

In regard to this clonotype: A much larger clone lies a single base off, so this may be a read error. This chain connects TRBV9 to TRBJ2-5; 7 bases match TRBD1. Germline V gene data show CDR1 as SGDLS and CDR2 as YYNGEE. The CDR3 runs to 16 residues. CDR3 loop: CASSVGIGGGQETQCF. DNA for the CDR3: TGTGCCAGCAGCGTAGGAATAGGGGGCGGCCAAGAGACCCAGTGCTTC. Drawing the rest from reference TRBV9 and TRBJ2-5, the complete variable domain is DSGVTQTPKHLITATGQRVTLRCSPRSGDLSVYWYQQSLDQGLQFLIQYYNGEERAKGNILERFSAQQFPDLHSELNLSSLELGDSALYFCASSVGIGGGQETQCFGPGTRLLVL.

This clonotype showed up many times. The chain uses TRBV20-1 and TRBJ1-2; 8 bases are shared with TRBD1. Germline-derived CDR1 and CDR2 are DFQATT and SNEGSKA (reference sequence). CDR3 length: 15 residues. Unmatched junction bases numbered 8, after V lost 0 bases and J lost 5 bases. CDR3: CSARDPGQEIYGYTF. The CDR3 nucleotides read TGCAGTGCTAGAGATCCGGGACAGGAGATATATGGCTACACCTTC.

This clonotype was observed many times. V gene TRBV29-1 combines with J gene TRBJ2-3, with TRBD2 identical over 10 bases. J gave up 0 bases and V 6 bases, and 21 bases lay outside the gene matches. The CDR3 is made up of 20 amino acids. Germline V CDR1 and CDR2: SQVTM, ANQGSEA. The CDR3 DNA sequence: TGCAGCGTAAGGCCGGGCTTTGGAGCGGGAGGGCCTCTGAGCACAGATACGCAGTATTTT. Amino acid sequence: CSVRPGFGAGGPLSTDTQYF.

There are many counts of this clonotype. V usage is TRBV30 and J usage is TRBJ1-5; 10 bases match TRBD1. CDR3 size: 18 residues. Trimming took 2 bases from V and 2 from J; bases not matched to a gene: 12. Germline V gives CDR1 GTSNPN, CDR2 SVGIG (reference sequence). CDR3 in DNA: TGTGCCTGGAGTCCCCGGGACAGGGGCGGTTTGGGCAATCAGCCCCAGCATTTT. This gives the protein CAWSPRDRGGLGNQPQHF.

This clonotype was observed many times. This chain links TRBV6-5 with TRBJ1-2; a possible D gene is TRBD1 (5 bases). This CDR3 contains 14 residues. V was trimmed by 4 bases and J by 8 bases, leaving 17 bases between them. CDR1 is MNHEY, CDR2 SVGAGI, per germline. The CDR3 loop is CASSSPGLSRGYTF. The CDR3 nucleotides are TGTGCCAGCAGTTCCCCGGGGCTGTCGAGGGGCTACACCTTC.

In this sample, this clonotype turned up many times. The chain couples TRBV6-4 to TRBJ2-7, with 7 bases aligning to TRBD1. This CDR3 is built from 17 residues. The V and J ends lost 0 bases and 0 bases, in that order; junction bases with no gene match: 8. Germline values: CDR1 MRHNA, CDR2 SNTAGT. Written as DNA, the CDR3 is TGTGCCAGCAGTGACTCGAGGGGGCAGAGGCGCTCCTACGAGCAGTACTTC. It encodes CASSDSRGQRRSYEQYF.

This clonotype occurred many times. V usage is TRBV3-1 and J usage is TRBJ2-3; 10 bases match TRBD2. The CDR3 contains 16 residues. V lost 1 base, J lost 12 bases, and 13 bases stayed unmatched. Germline CDR1 is LGHDT and CDR2 is YNNKEL (reference sequence). CDR3 residues: CASSQARGLGLAVQYF. CDR3 in DNA: TGTGCCAGCAGCCAAGCTCGAGGGTTAGGACTAGCGGTACAGTATTTT.

This clonotype was detected many times. The rearrangement links TRBV3-1 to TRBJ2-7; D perhaps matches TRBD1 (5 bases). Trimming took off 5 bases at V and 1 base at J, with 12 bases between the two ends. Germline CDR1 is LGHDT and CDR2 is YNNKEL (reference sequence). The length of the CDR3 is 14 residues. The CDR3 region is CASSSYRISYEQYF. The CDR3 nucleotides read TGTGCCAGCAGCTCTTACAGGATATCCTACGAGCAGTACTTC.

The table lists this clonotype with many counts. V is TRBV24-1 and J is TRBJ2-2; D possibly corresponds to TRBD2 (5 bases). There are 12 residues in the CDR3. V lost 9 bases and J 7 bases, leaving 11 bases between the germline ends. Germline assignment: CDR1 KGHDR and CDR2 SFDVKD. The CDR3 region is CATRLGGGELFF. As DNA, the CDR3 is TGTGCCACCCGACTTGGAGGCGGGGAGCTGTTTTTT.

The table lists this clonotype with many counts. The genes are TRBV7-6 and TRBJ2-2; 8 bases match TRBD1. Germline assignment: CDR1 SGHVS and CDR2 FNYEAQ. V shed 3 bases and J 0 bases; nucleotides not matched to a gene: 12. This CDR3 is built from 19 residues. The CDR3 bases are TGTGCCAGCAGCTTGGGAGGACAGGGACCTCTCGCGAACACCGGGGAGCTGTTTTTT. Translated: CASSLGGQGPLANTGELFF.

This clonotype was seen ten or more times. V usage is TRBV30 and J usage is TRBJ1-1; TRBD1 is a possible D gene (5 bases). Trimming took off 5 bases at V and 3 bases at J, with 19 bases between the two ends. The CDR3 runs to 15 residues. Germline lookup yields CDR1 GTSNPN and CDR2 SVGIG (reference sequence). Here the CDR3 DNA reads TGTGCCTGGGGGAAAGGGGACTTGTTGGACACTGAAGCTTTCTTT. This gives the protein CAWGKGDLLDTEAFF. Full variable domain (missing parts from reference TRBV30 and TRBJ1-1): SQTIHQWPATLVQPVGSPLSLECTVEGTSNPNLYWYRQAAGRGLQLLFYSVGIGQISSEVPQNLSASRPQDRQFILSSKKLLLSDSGFYLCAWGKGDLLDTEAFFGQGTRLTVV.